The 30 T cell receptor beta chains below come from one sample, sequenced in a study of T cells in women clearing cervical HPV infection. The assay was immunoSEQ multiplex PCR, and TCRdb's table has in-frame clones only and misses some. There are approximately 22,000 clones in the sample, with 7.5% to 10% held by the top ten. Sequencing was carried out using blood buffy coat. These receptors were obtained from a woman between 18 and 69 years old with a cervical HPV16 infection that either progressed to CIN3+ or cleared (not recorded which).

A word on this clone: The read terminates 3 residues ahead of where the CDR3 ends, so the germline J gene completes it. The V and J genes are TRBV5-6 and TRBJ1-1; weak D call: TRBD1 (5 bases). V lost 3 bases, J lost 1 base, and 13 bases lay in between. The CDR3 totals 15 residues. Germline assignment: CDR1 SGHDT and CDR2 YYEEEE. The CDR3 DNA, read in part, is TGTGCCAGCAGCTCGAATTGGGGGGGGAACACTGAA. Residues: CASSSNWGGNTE. In full, the CDR3 is CASSSNWGGNTEAFF.

Comment on this clone: The read terminates 3 residues before the CDR3 end, so the remaining end is supplied by the germline J gene. The chain combines TRBV20-1 with TRBJ2-3, with TRBD1 matching 8 bases. V was clipped by 5 bases and J by 3 bases; unmatched bases: 10. The germline V gene encodes CDR1 DFQATT and CDR2 SNEGSKA (reference sequence). The CDR3 has 15 amino acids. The sequenced CDR3 bases are TGCAGTGCTGAGGTTTTGGACAGGGCAACAGATACG. This gives the protein CSAEVLDRATDT. Given in full, the CDR3 is CSAEVLDRATDTQYF.

For this clone: The read ends 3 residues before the CDR3 terminus; that terminus is restored from the germline J gene. V gene TRBV7-9 combines with J gene TRBJ1-1; a weak D match, TRBD1 (6 bases). The length of the CDR3 is 14 residues. Germline values: CDR1 SEHNR, CDR2 FQNEAQ (reference sequence). V lost 6 bases to trimming and J lost 4 bases, with 15 bases between them. The CDR3 is CASSQDGGGTEAFF. The covered CDR3 bases are TGTGCCAGCAGTCAAGACGGAGGGGGCACTGAA.

On this clone: The read comes to an end 3 residues before the CDR3 does, leaving the germline J gene to fill in the end. The chain combines TRBV11-3 with TRBJ2-7; D is unresolved. V dropped 5 bases and J dropped 6 bases, with 11 bases sitting between them. There are 12 residues in the CDR3. Germline CDR1 is SGHNT and CDR2 is YENEEA. CDR3 DNA, as far as it was read: TGTGCCAGCAGCCGACTCACGGGCGAG. Translating it yields CASSRLTGE. In full, the CDR3 reads CASSRLTGEQYF.

Regarding this clone: The CDR3 extends 3 residues past the end of the read, so its final part is completed from the germline J gene. This chain uses TRBV18 with TRBJ1-5; TRBD1 aligns across 7 bases. J gave up 5 bases and V 6 bases, and 10 bases lay outside the gene matches. Germline V CDR1 and CDR2: KGHSH, LQKENI. The CDR3 totals 15 residues. Incomplete CDR3 DNA: TGTGCCAGCTCCAGGACAGGCGCAAAAGATCAGCCC. Amino acids: CASSRTGAKDQP. The whole CDR3 protein reads CASSRTGAKDQPQHF.

Regarding this clone: The DNA ends 3 residues before the CDR3 does, and the rest of the CDR3 is filled in from the germline J gene. The J gene is TRBJ2-3, the V gene TRBV11-2; 9 bases are shared with TRBD1. The CDR3 spans 15 residues. CDR1 and CDR2 (germline): SGHAT, FQNNGV. Losses at the gene ends were 5 bases for V and 2 bases for J; bases not matched to a gene: 5. CDR3 bases read: TGTGCCAGCAGCGCCGGGACAGGGTCCACAGATACG. Amino acids: CASSAGTGSTDT. Given in full, the CDR3 is CASSAGTGSTDTQYF.

As for this clone: The sequenced fragment ends 3 residues before the CDR3 boundary, so the rest is inferred from the germline J gene. This chain connects TRBV5-1 to TRBJ1-2, with 9 bases fitting TRBD1. This CDR3 contains 15 residues. J gave up 3 bases and V 0 bases, and 3 bases lay outside the gene matches. Germline V CDR1 and CDR2: SGHRS, YFSETQ. CDR3 DNA, as far as it was read: TGCGCCAGCAGCTTGGCCGGGACAGGGTACTATGGC. Protein sequence: CASSLAGTGYYG. The whole CDR3 protein is CASSLAGTGYYGYTF. The full variable domain, in which reference TRBV5-1 and TRBJ1-2 provide the parts outside the CDR3, is KAGVTQTPRYLIKTRGQQVTLSCSPISGHRSVSWYQQTPGQGLQFLFEYFSETQRNKGNFPGRFSGRQFSNSRSEMNVSTLELGDSALYLCASSLAGTGYYGYTFGSGTRLTVV.

This clone is classed as medium-sized by frequency. The read gets to within 3 residues of the CDR3 end, and the germline J gene fills in the rest. The genes are TRBV2 and TRBJ2-3; D possibly corresponds to TRBD2 (6 bases). CDR1 and CDR2 (germline): SNHLY, FYNNEI. Trimming shortened V by 4 bases and J by 0 bases, and 11 bases separated the two germline ends. The CDR3 is made up of 15 amino acids. This chain's CDR3 is CASSGTTSSTDTQYF. The DNA read from the CDR3 is TGTGCCAGCAGTGGGACTACCTCTAGCACAGATACG.

CDR3 DNA (partial): TGTGCCAGTAGTATTCAGGGGGATAACGAG. Protein: CASSIQGDNE. The full CDR3 sequence reads CASSIQGDNEQYF. The chain combines TRBV19 with TRBJ2-7; TRBD1 agrees at 7 bases. The missing CDR3 end, 3 residues past where the read stops, is filled in from the germline J gene. CDR1 LNHDA and CDR2 SQIVND come from the germline V gene (reference sequence). CDR3 length equals 13 residues. J gave up 5 bases and V 3 bases, and 4 bases lay outside the gene matches.

As for this clone: The read ends 3 residues early relative to the CDR3; the germline J gene fills the gap. The V call is TRBV19, the J call TRBJ1-1; 9 nucleotides align to TRBD1. This CDR3 is 13 amino acids long. V dropped 5 bases and J dropped 5; count of bases not matched to a gene: 3. CDR1 is LNHDA and CDR2 is SQIVND in the germline V gene (reference sequence). This chain's CDR3 is CASSGQGRTEAFF. The DNA read from the CDR3 is TGTGCCAGTAGTGGACAGGGGAGGACTGAA.

Remarks on this clone: The read terminates 3 residues ahead of where the CDR3 ends, so the germline J gene completes it. This chain joins TRBV2 and TRBJ2-1; D might be TRBD1 (6 bases). V lost 3 bases and J 0 bases, leaving 12 bases between the germline ends. This CDR3 is 16 amino acids long. CDR1 is SNHLY and CDR2 is FYNNEI in the germline V gene. The CDR3 sequence is CASSEWGPSSYNEQFF. The covered CDR3 bases are TGTGCCAGCAGTGAGTGGGGGCCGAGCTCCTACAATGAG.

For this clone: The CDR3 goes on 3 residues after the read ends, and that part is filled in from the germline J gene. This chain links TRBV3-1 (or the pseudogene TRBV3-2) with TRBJ2-4, with D perhaps matching TRBD2 (6 bases). The CDR3 is 15 residues long. Germline-derived CDR1 and CDR2 are LGHDT and YNNKEL (reference sequence). V lost 4 bases, J lost 1 base, and 11 bases lay in between. The CDR3 DNA, read in part, is TGTGCCAGCAGCCTTAGCGGTTTTGCCAAAAACATT. As protein: CASSLSGFAKNI. The CDR3 reads in full as CASSLSGFAKNIQYF.

This clone is identified as medium-sized from frequency. The read terminates 3 residues before the CDR3 end, so the remaining end is supplied by the germline J gene. V gene TRBV29-1 combines with J gene TRBJ2-1; 10 nucleotides align to TRBD1. The CDR3 length is 16 residues. From germline, CDR1 is SQVTM and CDR2 ANQGSEA. With V trimmed by 3 bases and J by 5 bases, 10 bases remained unmatched. The CDR3 bases that were read are TGCAGCGTTGACGGGGTGAGGGACAGGGGCCACAATGAG. Protein product: CSVDGVRDRGHNE. The full CDR3 protein reads CSVDGVRDRGHNEQFF.

As regards this clone: The CDR3 is cut off 3 residues early in the read; its end comes from the germline J gene. V and J are TRBV7-2 and TRBJ1-1; the D is unclear. The CDR3 spans 11 residues. The germline V gene has CDR1 SGHTA and CDR2 FQGNSA. CDR3 loop: CASSFSVRAFF. The DNA read from the CDR3 is TGTGCCAGCAGCTTTTCAGTTCGA.

Worth noting for this clone: At one end the junction does not follow the germline gene, possibly because of a read error. From the germline J gene comes the end of the CDR3, since the read stops 3 residues before it. The chain links TRBV5-4 to TRBJ2-1; a possible D gene is TRBD1 (6 bases). The CDR3 loop spans 15 amino acids. Germline V CDR1 and CDR2: SGHNT, YYREEE (reference sequence). The sequenced part of the CDR3 DNA is TGTGCTAGCAGCACAACGTGGGGGCCCCAAAATGAG. This encodes CASSTTWGPQNE. The entire CDR3 reads CASSTTWGPQNEQFF.

Comment on this clone: Read coverage stops 3 residues before the CDR3 terminus; the germline J gene supplies the remainder. The chain combines TRBV4-1 with TRBJ1-2; perhaps TRBD1 as D (6 bases). Germline V gives CDR1 MGHRA, CDR2 YSYEKL. Trimming left V 1 base short and J 2 bases short, with 11 bases between. The CDR3 sequence is 15 residues long. The sequenced part of the CDR3 DNA is TGCGCCAGCAGCCAAGTTACGACAGGAAACTATGGC. Translation: CASSQVTTGNYG. The complete CDR3 sequence is CASSQVTTGNYGYTF.

Of note for this clone: The read ends 3 residues early relative to the CDR3; the germline J gene fills the gap. V gene TRBV19 combines with J gene TRBJ2-7; 12 nucleotides line up with TRBD2. The V gene's germline CDR1 is LNHDA and CDR2 SQIVND (reference sequence). The CDR3 extends over 16 amino acids. V lost 6 bases, J lost 6 bases, and 12 bases stayed unmatched. The CDR3 sequence: CASRGGLAGGSSEQYF. Partial CDR3 DNA: TGTGCCAGTAGGGGGGGGCTAGCGGGAGGGTCGAGCGAG.

A word on this clone: The missing CDR3 end, 3 residues past where the read stops, is filled in from the germline J gene. The chain recombines TRBV5-1 with TRBJ2-2, with D perhaps matching TRBD2 (6 bases). V was trimmed by 0 bases and J by 0 bases, leaving 9 bases between them. CDR3 length: 16 amino acids. Per the germline V gene, CDR1 is SGHRS and CDR2 is YFSETQ. The CDR3 region is CASSLDGGANTGELFF. Partial CDR3 DNA: TGCGCCAGCAGCTTGGACGGCGGGGCGAACACCGGGGAG.

For this clone: The read stops 3 residues short of the end of the CDR3; the missing end is completed from the germline J gene. The rearrangement uses TRBV7-8 and TRBJ2-5; TRBD1 matches 8 bases. V shed 3 bases and J 6 bases; nucleotides not matched to a gene: 6. The CDR3 spans 14 residues. The germline gives CDR1 SGHVS, CDR2 FQNEAQ. CDR3 protein: CASSFLDRGKTQYF. CDR3 DNA, as far as it was read: TGTGCCAGCAGCTTCCTTGACAGGGGAAAGACC.

A word on this clone: The read falls 3 residues short of the CDR3 end, and the missing part is taken from the germline J gene. The sample carries other DNA sequences with the same CDR3. V gene TRBV2 combines with J gene TRBJ1-5, with 7 bases identical to TRBD1. This CDR3 is built from 16 residues. Germline assignment: CDR1 SNHLY and CDR2 FYNNEI. Trimming took 4 bases from V and 1 from J; bases not matched to a gene: 7. CDR3: CASSAQGGRSNQPQHF. The covered CDR3 bases are TGTGCCAGCAGTGCCCAGGGGGGTAGGAGCAATCAGCCC.

Comment on this clone: The read terminates 3 residues before the CDR3 end, so the remaining end is supplied by the germline J gene. The rearrangement links TRBV29-1 to TRBJ1-2, with a possible D match to TRBD1 (5 bases). There are 12 residues in the CDR3. V gave up 7 bases and J gave up 2 bases, with 11 bases separating them. Germline V gene data show CDR1 as SQVTM and CDR2 as ANQGSEA. CDR3 sequence reads: CSASGGNYGYTF. CDR3 bases read: TGCAGCGCTTCCGGGGGAAACTATGGC.

In the case of this clone: The read falls 3 residues short of the CDR3 end, and the missing part is taken from the germline J gene. The chain carries TRBV7-2 and TRBJ2-7, with 9 bases fitting TRBD2. The ends lost 2 bases at V and 2 bases at J; junction bases unmatched: 4. Germline V gene sequence: CDR1 SGHTA, CDR2 FQGNSA. The CDR3 runs to 15 residues. The CDR3 is CASSLSTSGTYEQYF. CDR3 bases read: TGTGCCAGCAGCTTATCGACTAGCGGAACCTACGAG.

To note about this clone: The read terminates 3 residues before the CDR3 end, so the remaining end is supplied by the germline J gene. The rearrangement links TRBV5-6 to TRBJ2-1; 10 bases agree with TRBD1. J gave up 4 bases and V 1 base, and 2 bases lay outside the gene matches. The germline CDR1 and CDR2 sequences are SGHDT and YYEEEE. CDR3 length: 15 amino acids. The sequenced CDR3 bases are TGTGCCAGCAGCTTGAGGGACAGGGGATACAATGAG. Protein product: CASSLRDRGYNE. In full, the CDR3 reads CASSLRDRGYNEQFF.

In regard to this clone: The CDR3 end falls 3 residues outside the read, so it is completed with the germline J gene. V is TRBV5-1 and J is TRBJ2-7; weak D call: TRBD1 (6 bases). Germline V gene data show CDR1 as SGHRS and CDR2 as YFSETQ. The CDR3 contains 17 residues. The V end lost 4 bases, the J end lost 0 bases, and 20 bases lay between the germline ends. The CDR3 loop reads CASSPGWTASSSYEQYF. The covered CDR3 bases are TGCGCCAGCAGCCCCGGGTGGACAGCCTCTTCCTCCTACGAG.

A word on this clone: The sequence runs out 3 residues before the end of the CDR3; the remainder is reconstructed from the germline J gene. The V call is TRBV7-2, the J call TRBJ2-7; the D gene is possibly TRBD2 (5 bases). V was shortened by 6 bases and J by 1 base, with 10 bases between the two germline ends. Germline-derived CDR1 and CDR2 are SGHTA and FQGNSA. This CDR3 spans 13 amino acids. The CDR3: CASRLVGSYEQYF. CDR3 DNA (partial): TGTGCCAGCAGACTAGTGGGGTCCTACGAG.

As regards this clone: The DNA ends 3 residues before the CDR3 does, and the rest of the CDR3 is filled in from the germline J gene. The J gene is TRBJ2-3, the V gene TRBV7-9; possibly TRBD1 for D (6 bases). The CDR3 runs to 13 residues. Germline V gene sequence: CDR1 SEHNR, CDR2 FQNEAQ (reference sequence). Trimming shortened V by 7 bases and J by 8 bases, and 16 bases separated the two germline ends. The CDR3 sequence: CASTYSLGGTQYF. CDR3 DNA, as far as it was read: TGTGCCAGCACCTACTCCCTAGGGGGTACG.

CDR3 sequence: CASSSPGGPYDYTF. The DNA read from the CDR3 is TGTGCCAGCAGCTCCCCAGGGGGACCCTACGAC. J is TRBJ1-2 and V is TRBV7-9, with TRBD1 matching over 7 bases. The read gets to within 3 residues of the CDR3 end, and the germline J gene fills in the rest. Germline lookup yields CDR1 SEHNR and CDR2 FQNEAQ (reference sequence). This CDR3 has 14 amino acids.

Turning to this clone: With the read ending 3 residues before the CDR3 end, the germline J gene is used to fill in that end. The chain employs TRBV30 and TRBJ1-2; the D gene is possibly TRBD1 (5 bases). CDR1 GTSNPN and CDR2 SVGIG come from the germline V gene (reference sequence). This CDR3 spans 13 amino acids. V lost 3 bases and J lost 2, with 10 bases in between. The sequenced part of the CDR3 DNA is TGTGCCTGGAGATCGACAGTAAACTATGGC. It specifies CAWRSTVNYG. The whole CDR3 protein reads CAWRSTVNYGYTF.

Regarding this clone: The read terminates 3 residues before the CDR3 end, so the remaining end is supplied by the germline J gene. The gene calls are TRBV5-5 and TRBJ2-4, with unresolved D. The V and J ends lost 0 bases and 0 bases respectively, with 4 bases between them. Germline loops: CDR1 SGHKS, CDR2 YYEKEE (reference sequence). CDR3 length: 14 residues. The CDR3 region is CASSLAGAKNIQYF. The part of the CDR3 DNA that was read is TGTGCCAGCAGCTTGGCGGGAGCCAAAAACATT.

On this clone: With the read ending 3 residues before the CDR3 end, the germline J gene is used to fill in that end. V is TRBV5-1 and J is TRBJ2-5; TRBD2 is a possible D gene (5 bases). Per the germline V gene, CDR1 is SGHRS and CDR2 is YFSETQ. CDR3 length: 14 amino acids. The V and J ends lost 4 bases and 5 bases respectively, with 15 bases between them. CDR3 bases read: TGCGCCAGCAGCGTCTTTGGCGGCGGGGAGACC. The encoded protein is CASSVFGGGET. The entire CDR3 is CASSVFGGGETQYF.